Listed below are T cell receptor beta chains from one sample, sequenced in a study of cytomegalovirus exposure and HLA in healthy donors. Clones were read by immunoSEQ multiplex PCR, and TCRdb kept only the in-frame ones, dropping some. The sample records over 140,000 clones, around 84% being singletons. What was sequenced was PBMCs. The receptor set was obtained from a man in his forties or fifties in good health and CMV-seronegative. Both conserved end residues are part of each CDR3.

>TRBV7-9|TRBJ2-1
CASTRQLAGPNEQFF
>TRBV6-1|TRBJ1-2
CASSQSTGDNYGYTF
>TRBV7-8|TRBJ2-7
CASSLDRGTGDEQYF
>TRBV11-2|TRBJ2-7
CASSFGPMTGSYEQYF
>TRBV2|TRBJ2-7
CASSSQGYEQYF
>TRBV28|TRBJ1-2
CASRQPVEGAYGYTF
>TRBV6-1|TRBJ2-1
CASSEAGKGGGNEQFF
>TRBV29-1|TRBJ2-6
CSVEDPGRPRGANVLTF
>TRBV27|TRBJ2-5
CASSSLGLAGGPETQYF
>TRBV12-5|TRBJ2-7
CASGRSGSYEQYF
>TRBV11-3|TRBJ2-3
CASSSRATDTQYF
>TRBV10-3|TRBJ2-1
CAISEERLAAFNEQFF
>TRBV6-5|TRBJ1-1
CASRADRRNTEAFF
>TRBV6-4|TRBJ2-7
CASSDSGGFGYEQYF
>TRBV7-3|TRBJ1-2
CASSPSRGGLEGYTF
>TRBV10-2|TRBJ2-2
CASTSGGANTGELFF
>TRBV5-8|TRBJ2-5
CASSGGTSGRQETQYF
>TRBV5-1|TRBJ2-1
CASSLAGTGNEQFF
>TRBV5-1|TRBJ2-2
CASSPDRVGVGELFF
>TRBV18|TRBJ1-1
CASSPLTGTVNTEAFF
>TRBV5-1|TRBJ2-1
CASSLVGQGSYNEQFF
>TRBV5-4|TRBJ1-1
CASSETDREGFEAFF
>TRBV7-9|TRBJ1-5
CASSLGGGVFNQPQHF
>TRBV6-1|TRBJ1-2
CASNRSYGYTF
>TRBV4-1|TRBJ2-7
CASSQGLSSYEQYF
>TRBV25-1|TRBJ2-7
CASSEFGRYEQYF
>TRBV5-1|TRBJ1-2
CASSLGIQGAGGYTF
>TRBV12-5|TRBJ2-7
CASGTGAGSLYEQYF
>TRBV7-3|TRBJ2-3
CASSEGLAGGTDTQYF
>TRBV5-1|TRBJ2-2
CASSFGTPNTGELFF
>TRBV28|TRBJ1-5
CASGGGNQPQHF
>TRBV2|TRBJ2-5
CASGGRPGRGKPETQYF
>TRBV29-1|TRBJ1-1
CSVDNNQNTEAFF
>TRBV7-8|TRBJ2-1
CASSRTTSGSANEQFF
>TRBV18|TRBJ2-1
CASSPGGDEQFF
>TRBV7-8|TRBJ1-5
CASSRRGGSEQPQHF
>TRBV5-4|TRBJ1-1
CASSLTGGSTEAFF
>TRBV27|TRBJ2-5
CASSYRHLQETQYF
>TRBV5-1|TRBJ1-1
CASSTGQGALDTEAFF
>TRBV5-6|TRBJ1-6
CASSLDRGSSPLHF
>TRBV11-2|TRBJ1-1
CASSPQGFFSNTEAFF
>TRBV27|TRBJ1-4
CASSRGQRNEKLFF